A selection of T cell receptor beta chains follows, all from one sample in a study of T cell responses to AZD1222 COVID-19 vaccine. The method was immunoSEQ multiplex PCR; TCRdb's version includes in-frame clones alone and lacks a portion of them. The repertoire holds roughly 120,000 clones, with about 89% as singletons. The starting material was peripheral blood, obtained on day 0 of AZD1222 vaccination. Source of these receptors: an adult in good health. Each CDR3 is given with its conserved first and last residue. A D gene is named only where the DNA matches it firmly. The listing skips clone size in some rows; elsewhere it reads once, few, many or a size class.

clone size: .; V gene: TRBV11-2; J gene: TRBJ1-2; D gene: .; CDR3 DNA: TGTGCCAGCAGCTTTGGGGCTAAAGGCTACACCTTC; CDR3 protein: CASSFGAKGYTF
clone size: .; V gene: TRBV18; J gene: TRBJ2-7; D gene: .; CDR3 DNA: TGTGCCAGCTCACCACCTCTGGGTCCCTCCTACGAGCAGTACTTC; CDR3 protein: CASSPPLGPSYEQYF
clone size: .; V gene: TRBV4-1; J gene: TRBJ1-5; D gene: .; CDR3 DNA: TGCGCCAGCAGCCAAGAAGAGGAGCTCGGCCAGCCCCAGCATTTT; CDR3 protein: CASSQEEELGQPQHF
clone size: .; V gene: TRBV19; J gene: TRBJ2-1; D gene: .; CDR3 DNA: TGTGCCAGTAGTATAGACTCAGGGTCAACGTACCCCAATGAGCAGTTCTTC; CDR3 protein: CASSIDSGSTYPNEQFF
clone size: .; V gene: TRBV3-1/TRBV3-2; J gene: TRBJ2-7; D gene: .; CDR3 DNA: TGTGCCAGCAGCCAACCTTCCTACGAGCAGTACTTC; CDR3 protein: CASSQPSYEQYF
clone size: .; V gene: TRBV29-1; J gene: TRBJ2-2; D gene: TRBD2; CDR3 DNA: TGCAGCGTCGTACTAGCGCGGAACACCGGGGAGCTGTTTTTT; CDR3 protein: CSVVLARNTGELFF
clone size: .; V gene: TRBV28; J gene: TRBJ2-2; D gene: TRBD2; CDR3 DNA: TGTGCCAGCAGTCCCCGATTGGGAGCGGGAGGGCCGGCCGGGGAGCTGTTTTTT; CDR3 protein: CASSPRLGAGGPAGELFF
clone size: .; V gene: TRBV5-1; J gene: TRBJ1-4; D gene: TRBD1; CDR3 DNA: TGCGCCAGCAGCCCCCAGGGGGCTTTCAATGAAAAACTGTTTTTT; CDR3 protein: CASSPQGAFNEKLFF
clone size: .; V gene: TRBV19; J gene: TRBJ1-5; D gene: TRBD1; CDR3 DNA: TGTGCCAGTAGCGAACAGGGGTCGGGCAATCAGCCCCAGCATTTT; CDR3 protein: CASSEQGSGNQPQHF
clone size: .; V gene: TRBV27; J gene: TRBJ1-1; D gene: .; CDR3 DNA: TGTGCCAGCAGTTCAATTATCAGTGGGCTGCTGAACACTGAAGCTTTCTTT; CDR3 protein: CASSSIISGLLNTEAFF
clone size: .; V gene: TRBV20-1; J gene: TRBJ1-2; D gene: .; CDR3 DNA: TGCAGTGCTAGTTGGCACGGCGGCTATGGCTACACCTTC; CDR3 protein: CSASWHGGYGYTF
clone size: .; V gene: TRBV5-1; J gene: TRBJ2-1; D gene: TRBD1; CDR3 DNA: TGCGCCAGCAGCTTGGGAGACAGGGGACAGTTGCAGTTCTTC; CDR3 protein: CASSLGDRGQLQFF
clone size: once; V gene: TRBV6-1; J gene: TRBJ2-5; D gene: .; CDR3 DNA: TGTGCCAGCAGTGAAGGTTTCTTAGGCAGGGGCGAGACCCAGTACTTC; CDR3 protein: CASSEGFLGRGETQYF
clone size: .; V gene: TRBV28; J gene: TRBJ2-3; D gene: TRBD1; CDR3 DNA: TGTGCCAGCAGTTTAGGACAGGCCTCAGATACGCAGTATTTT; CDR3 protein: CASSLGQASDTQYF
clone size: .; V gene: TRBV6-6; J gene: TRBJ1-2; D gene: TRBD1; CDR3 DNA: TGTGCCAGCAGCCCTCCGGGACAGGCGGATTATTATGGCTACACCTTC; CDR3 protein: CASSPPGQADYYGYTF
clone size: .; V gene: TRBV24-1; J gene: TRBJ2-5; D gene: TRBD2; CDR3 DNA: TGTGCCACCAGTGATCCGAAACAGGCGGGGGGAGAGACCCAGTACTTC; CDR3 protein: CATSDPKQAGGETQYF
clone size: .; V gene: TRBV30; J gene: TRBJ1-1; D gene: .; CDR3 DNA: TGTGCCTGGACCCAAGCACAGGTCGGCCGTGGGAACACTGAAGCTTTCTTT; CDR3 protein: CAWTQAQVGRGNTEAFF
clone size: .; V gene: TRBV2; J gene: TRBJ2-1; D gene: .; CDR3 DNA: TGTGCCAGCAATCGGGACACCCTTGGGAATGAGCAGTTCTTC; CDR3 protein: CASNRDTLGNEQFF
clone size: .; V gene: TRBV6-6; J gene: TRBJ1-2; D gene: .; CDR3 DNA: TGTGCCAGCGCCGCAACCTCTGGGGCCCTATATGGTGGCTACACCTTC; CDR3 protein: CASAATSGALYGGYTF
clone size: .; V gene: TRBV7-2; J gene: TRBJ2-3; D gene: TRBD2; CDR3 DNA: TGTGCCAGCAGCTCGAGCGGGGGTCCTACAGATACGCAGTATTTT; CDR3 protein: CASSSSGGPTDTQYF
clone size: .; V gene: TRBV7-6; J gene: TRBJ1-4; D gene: .; CDR3 DNA: TGTGCCAGCAGCACTGTTGGGGGAACTAATGAAAAACTGTTTTTT; CDR3 protein: CASSTVGGTNEKLFF
clone size: .; V gene: TRBV28; J gene: TRBJ1-2; D gene: .; CDR3 DNA: TGTGCCAGCAGTTTTGAGGGTCCCATGGGCTACACCTTC; CDR3 protein: CASSFEGPMGYTF
clone size: .; V gene: TRBV3-1/TRBV3-2; J gene: TRBJ1-1; D gene: .; CDR3 DNA: TGTGCCAGCAACAAACTGGGGGGGGCAGCTTTCTTT; CDR3 protein: CASNKLGGAAFF
clone size: .; V gene: TRBV6-5; J gene: TRBJ2-2; D gene: .; CDR3 DNA: TGTGCCAGCAGGGGGACGCCGAACACCGGGGAGCTGTTTTTT; CDR3 protein: CASRGTPNTGELFF
clone size: .; V gene: TRBV28; J gene: TRBJ2-7; D gene: .; CDR3 DNA: TGTGCCAGCAGCTTACCGGGACTTCCCCCCGAGCAGTACTTC; CDR3 protein: CASSLPGLPPEQYF
clone size: .; V gene: TRBV28; J gene: TRBJ1-2; D gene: .; CDR3 DNA: TGTGCCAGCAGTTTATTCGGCAAGACTTATGGCTACACCTTC; CDR3 protein: CASSLFGKTYGYTF
clone size: .; V gene: TRBV5-8; J gene: TRBJ1-6; D gene: TRBD1; CDR3 DNA: TGTGCCAGCAGCTTTAAGGGAACAGGGGTGAGTTCACCCCTCCACTTT; CDR3 protein: CASSFKGTGVSSPLHF
clone size: once; V gene: TRBV19; J gene: TRBJ1-4; D gene: .; CDR3 DNA: TGTGCCAGTAGTATGAGGTCTAATGAAAAACTGTTTTTT; CDR3 protein: CASSMRSNEKLFF
clone size: .; V gene: TRBV3-1/TRBV3-2; J gene: TRBJ2-7; D gene: TRBD2; CDR3 DNA: TGTGCCAGCAGCCAAAGAGCGGGAGGGAATTACGAGCAGTACTTC; CDR3 protein: CASSQRAGGNYEQYF
clone size: once; V gene: TRBV18; J gene: TRBJ2-1; D gene: .; CDR3 DNA: TGTGCCAGCTCACTTACACGTGAGCAGTTCTTC; CDR3 protein: CASSLTREQFF
clone size: .; V gene: TRBV30; J gene: TRBJ2-7; D gene: TRBD1; CDR3 DNA: TGTGCCTGGAGTATGGGGACAGGGGCGTACGAGCAGTACTTC; CDR3 protein: CAWSMGTGAYEQYF
clone size: .; V gene: TRBV13; J gene: TRBJ2-7; D gene: TRBD1; CDR3 DNA: TGTGCCAGCAGCCCAACATTCCGGGACAGCGGACTCTACGAGCAGTACTTC; CDR3 protein: CASSPTFRDSGLYEQYF
clone size: few; V gene: TRBV7-8; J gene: TRBJ1-6; D gene: .; CDR3 DNA: TGTGCCAGCAGCCCACCCGACAGTTCACCCCTCCACTTT; CDR3 protein: CASSPPDSSPLHF
clone size: .; V gene: TRBV7-8; J gene: TRBJ1-3; D gene: .; CDR3 DNA: TGTGCCAGCAGCTTATACCGTGGACCGGGCTCTGGAAACACCATATATTTT; CDR3 protein: CASSLYRGPGSGNTIYF
clone size: .; V gene: TRBV30; J gene: TRBJ1-1; D gene: .; CDR3 DNA: TGTGCCTGGAGTAGGAGGGAAGAAGCTTTCTTT; CDR3 protein: CAWSRREEAFF
clone size: .; V gene: TRBV19; J gene: TRBJ1-5; D gene: .; CDR3 DNA: TGTGCCAGTTCAGGGAGGGGTAGAAGGGAAGGAGGACAGCCCCAGCATTTT; CDR3 protein: CASSGRGRREGGQPQHF
clone size: .; V gene: TRBV19; J gene: TRBJ1-4; D gene: .; CDR3 DNA: TGTGCCAGTAGTCCGGGACTGATTACTAATGAAAAACTGTTTTTT; CDR3 protein: CASSPGLITNEKLFF
clone size: .; V gene: TRBV5-1; J gene: TRBJ1-2; D gene: .; CDR3 DNA: TGCGCCAGCAGCTTGGCCAGCCGGGGGATCGGTCGAGGCTACACCTTC; CDR3 protein: CASSLASRGIGRGYTF
clone size: .; V gene: TRBV11-3; J gene: TRBJ2-7; D gene: .; CDR3 DNA: TGTGCCAGCAGCCCGAGGTCCGGGGGACGGATTTACGAGCAGTACTTC; CDR3 protein: CASSPRSGGRIYEQYF
clone size: .; V gene: TRBV6-5; J gene: TRBJ2-2; D gene: .; CDR3 DNA: TGTGCCAGCAGTTACTCCGAGCGGCACACCGGGGAGCTGTTTTTT; CDR3 protein: CASSYSERHTGELFF
clone size: once; V gene: TRBV7-2; J gene: TRBJ2-5; D gene: .; CDR3 DNA: TGTGCCAGCAGCTTAGTGGCGACCCATCAAGAGACCCAGTACTTC; CDR3 protein: CASSLVATHQETQYF
clone size: .; V gene: TRBV3-1/TRBV3-2; J gene: TRBJ2-7; D gene: .; CDR3 DNA: TGTGCCAGCAGCCTTGGTTACGAGCAGTACTTC; CDR3 protein: CASSLGYEQYF
clone size: .; V gene: TRBV24-1; J gene: TRBJ1-5; D gene: .; CDR3 DNA: TGTGCCACCCAAAGTAATAGCAATCAGCCCCAGCATTTT; CDR3 protein: CATQSNSNQPQHF
clone size: .; V gene: TRBV5-6; J gene: TRBJ1-5; D gene: TRBD1; CDR3 DNA: TGTGCCAGCAGCTTGACAGGGGGCTATCAGCCCCAGCATTTT; CDR3 protein: CASSLTGGYQPQHF
clone size: .; V gene: TRBV25-1; J gene: TRBJ1-5; D gene: .; CDR3 DNA: TGTGCCAGCAGTGACAGATTAAATCAGCCCCAGCATTTT; CDR3 protein: CASSDRLNQPQHF
clone size: .; V gene: TRBV19; J gene: TRBJ2-1; D gene: .; CDR3 DNA: TGTGCCAGTAATTCGGCATCCCTCAATGAGCAGTTCTTC; CDR3 protein: CASNSASLNEQFF
clone size: once; V gene: TRBV20-1; J gene: TRBJ1-1; D gene: .; CDR3 DNA: TGCAGTGCTCCGGACACTGAAGCTTTCTTT; CDR3 protein: CSAPDTEAFF
clone size: .; V gene: TRBV4-2; J gene: TRBJ1-5; D gene: .; CDR3 DNA: TGTGCCAGCAGCCTCGACTCAGGGACGGGACAGCCCCAGCATTTT; CDR3 protein: CASSLDSGTGQPQHF
clone size: .; V gene: TRBV24-1; J gene: TRBJ2-5; D gene: .; CDR3 DNA: TGTGCCACCAGTGACGCGGACGGCCGGGGTGAGACCCAGTACTTC; CDR3 protein: CATSDADGRGETQYF
clone size: .; V gene: TRBV5-1; J gene: TRBJ1-2; D gene: .; CDR3 DNA: TGCGCCAGCAGAGATCCTCCGGGTATTGGCTACACCTTC; CDR3 protein: CASRDPPGIGYTF
clone size: .; V gene: TRBV4-2; J gene: TRBJ2-7; D gene: TRBD2; CDR3 DNA: TGTGCCAGCAGCCAAGGTGCTAACCTAGCGGTCTACGAGCAGTACTTC; CDR3 protein: CASSQGANLAVYEQYF
clone size: .; V gene: TRBV5-4; J gene: TRBJ1-2; D gene: TRBD1; CDR3 DNA: TGTGCCAGCAGCTTGGGGGACAGGGGGTTCTATGGCTACACCTTC; CDR3 protein: CASSLGDRGFYGYTF
clone size: .; V gene: TRBV3-1/TRBV3-2; J gene: TRBJ2-2; D gene: .; CDR3 DNA: TGTGCCAGCAGCCTCAGACAGTCCCGGGAGCTGTTTTTT; CDR3 protein: CASSLRQSRELFF
clone size: once; V gene: TRBV6-5; J gene: TRBJ1-2; D gene: .; CDR3 DNA: TGTGCCAGCAGTTACGGGGAGTGGTATGGCTACACCTTC; CDR3 protein: CASSYGEWYGYTF